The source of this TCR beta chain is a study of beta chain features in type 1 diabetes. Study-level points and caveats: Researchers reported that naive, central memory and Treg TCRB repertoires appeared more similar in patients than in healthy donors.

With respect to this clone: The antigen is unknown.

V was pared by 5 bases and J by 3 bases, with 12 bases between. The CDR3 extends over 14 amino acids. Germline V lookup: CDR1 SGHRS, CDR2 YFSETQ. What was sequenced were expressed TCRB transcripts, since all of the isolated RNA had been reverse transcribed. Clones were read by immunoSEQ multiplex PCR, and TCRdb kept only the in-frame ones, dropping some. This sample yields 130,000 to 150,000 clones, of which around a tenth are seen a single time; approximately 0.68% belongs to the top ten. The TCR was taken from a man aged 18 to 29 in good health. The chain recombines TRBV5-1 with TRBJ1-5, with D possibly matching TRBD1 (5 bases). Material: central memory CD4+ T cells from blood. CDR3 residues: CASSNGGDNQPQHF. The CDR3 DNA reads TGCGCCAGCAGTAATGGGGGGGACAATCAGCCCCAGCATTTT.